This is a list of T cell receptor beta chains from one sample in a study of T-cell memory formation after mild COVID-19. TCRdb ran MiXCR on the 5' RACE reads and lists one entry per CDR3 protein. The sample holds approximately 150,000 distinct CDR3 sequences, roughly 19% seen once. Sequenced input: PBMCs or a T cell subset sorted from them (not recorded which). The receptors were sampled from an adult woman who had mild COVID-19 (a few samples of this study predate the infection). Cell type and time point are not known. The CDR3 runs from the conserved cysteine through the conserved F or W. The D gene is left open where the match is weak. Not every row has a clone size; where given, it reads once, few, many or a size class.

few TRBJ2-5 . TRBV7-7 TGTGCCAGCAGCCTACAGACCGATAGCCGTGAGACCCAGTACTTC CASSLQTDSRETQYF
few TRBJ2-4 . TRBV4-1 TGCGCCAGCAGCCAAGACTGGGGAGTAGCCAAAAACATTCAGTACTTC CASSQDWGVAKNIQYF
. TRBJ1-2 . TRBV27 TGTGCCAGCAGCCAGACAGCCCGTAACTATGGCTACACCTTC CASSQTARNYGYTF
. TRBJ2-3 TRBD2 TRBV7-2 TGTGCCAGCAGCCCTATGAGGCGGGGGTTAGGAGATACGCAGTATTTT CASSPMRRGLGDTQYF
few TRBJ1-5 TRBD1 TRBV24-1 TGTGCCACCAGTGAGGGGGGACAGTTTAGCAATCAGCCCCAGCATTTT CATSEGGQFSNQPQHF
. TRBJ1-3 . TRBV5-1 TGCGCCAGCAGCTTGGCAGGTCCCAGCTCTGGAAACACCATATATTTT CASSLAGPSSGNTIYF
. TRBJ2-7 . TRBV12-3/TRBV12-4 TGTGCCAGCAGTTTACAGGCAGTCTACGAGCAGTACTTC CASSLQAVYEQYF
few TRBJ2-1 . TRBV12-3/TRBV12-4 TGTGCCAGCAGTTTCCGGGAAGGTCCCTACAATGAGCAGTTCTTC CASSFREGPYNEQFF
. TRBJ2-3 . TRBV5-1 TGCGCCAGCAGCTTGGGGCTAGATACGCAGTATTTT CASSLGLDTQYF
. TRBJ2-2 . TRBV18 TGTGCCAGCTCACCGCGTGCATGGGGGAACACCGGGGAGCTGTTTTTT CASSPRAWGNTGELFF
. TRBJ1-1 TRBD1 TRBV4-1 TGCGCCAGCAGCCAGAGGGACAGCGATTGGACTGAAGCTTTCTTT CASSQRDSDWTEAFF
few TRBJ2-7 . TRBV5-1 TGCGCCAGCAGCGATGGGCAGGGTAGGGAGCAGTACTTC CASSDGQGREQYF
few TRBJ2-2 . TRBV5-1 TGCGCCAGCAGCTCCCTCACAGGGAACACCGGGGAGCTGTTTTTT CASSSLTGNTGELFF
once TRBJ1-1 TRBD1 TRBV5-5 TGTGCCAGCAGCCCGACAGGGATCACTGAAGCTTTCTTT CASSPTGITEAFF
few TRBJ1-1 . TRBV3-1 TGTGCCAGCAGCCGAGGGACGGGGGGTGAAGCTTTCTTT CASSRGTGGEAFF
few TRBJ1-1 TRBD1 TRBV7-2 TGTGCCAGCAGCTGGACAGGTTCGCGGATGAACACTGAAGCTTTCTTT CASSWTGSRMNTEAFF
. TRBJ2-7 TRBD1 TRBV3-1 TGTGCCAGCAGTCGCCAGAAACGGACAGGGATTTCTTACGAGCAGTACTTC CASSRQKRTGISYEQYF
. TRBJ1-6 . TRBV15 TGTGCCACCAGCGGGAGCTCCTATAATTCACCCCTCCACTTT CATSGSSYNSPLHF
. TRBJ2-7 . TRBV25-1 TGTGCCAGCAGGGGACGGGAAACCTACGAGCAGTACTTC CASRGRETYEQYF
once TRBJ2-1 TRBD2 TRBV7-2 TGTGCCAGCAGCTTAAGGGGGACTAGCGGGAGTCTTTACAATGAGCAGTTCTTC CASSLRGTSGSLYNEQFF
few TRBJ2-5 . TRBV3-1 TGTGCCAGCAGCCAAACCGTCAGGGGTAGGAGACAAGAGACCCAGTACTTC CASSQTVRGRRQETQYF
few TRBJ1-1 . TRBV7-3 TGTGCCAGCAGCACTACAGGGCATGCCCCTGAAGCTTTCTTT CASSTTGHAPEAFF
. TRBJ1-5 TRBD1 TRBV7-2 TGTGCCAGCAGCTTATCCGTCCCGGGACAGGGTATAAACAATCAGCCCCAGCATTTT CASSLSVPGQGINNQPQHF
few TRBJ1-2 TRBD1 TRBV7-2 TGTGCCAGCAGCTTCAGCTTCGGACAGGACTATGGCTACACCTTC CASSFSFGQDYGYTF
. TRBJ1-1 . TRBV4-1 TGCGCCAGCAGCCAAGAAACAGGGACACTCACTGAAGCTTTCTTT CASSQETGTLTEAFF
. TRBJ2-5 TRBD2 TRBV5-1 TGCGCCAGCAGCTTTACAGGACTAGCGGCACAAGAGACCCAGTACTTC CASSFTGLAAQETQYF
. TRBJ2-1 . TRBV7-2 TGTGCCAGCAGCTTAGGGAGGTTTGGGGGAAGAGGCAATGAGCAGTTCTTC CASSLGRFGGRGNEQFF
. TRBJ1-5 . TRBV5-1 TGCGCCAGCAGCTTGCGTCCTGTGGGTGCTGACCTTAGCAATCAGCCCCAGCATTTT CASSLRPVGADLSNQPQHF
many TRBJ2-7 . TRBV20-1 TGCAGTGCCACAGGGTATAAGGACGAGCAGTACTTC CSATGYKDEQYF
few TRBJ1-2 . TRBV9 TGTGCCAGCAGCGTAGGCGGGGAGCGGGAGACGGTGCTCTATGGCTACACCTTC CASSVGGERETVLYGYTF
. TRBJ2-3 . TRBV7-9 TGTGCCAGCAGCTTATCTGCGGGGGCGGGAGATACGCAGTATTTT CASSLSAGAGDTQYF
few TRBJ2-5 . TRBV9 TGTGCCAGCAGTGTCTCTTGGCTTGGGGAGACCCAGTACTTC CASSVSWLGETQYF
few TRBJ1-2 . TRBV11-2 TGTGCCAGCAGCTTAGGGAAAGGGGCATCACTTGACTATGGCTACACCTTC CASSLGKGASLDYGYTF
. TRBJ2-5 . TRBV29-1 TGCAGCGTTGATGGAGGCGAGACCCAGTACTTC CSVDGGETQYF
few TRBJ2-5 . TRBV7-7 TGTGCTAGCAGCTCCGGCAGGGTGTGGGGAGAGACCCAGTACTTC CASSSGRVWGETQYF
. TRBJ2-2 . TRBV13 TGTGCCAGCAGCTTACCAGGCTCAGGGCCCCGGGGGACCGGGGAGCTGTTTTTT CASSLPGSGPRGTGELFF
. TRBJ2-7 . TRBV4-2 TGTGCCAGCAGCCGCTTAAACGAGCAGTACTTC CASSRLNEQYF
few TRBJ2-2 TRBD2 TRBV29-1 TGCAGCGTTGGACTAGCGGCGAACACCGGGGAGCTGTTTTTT CSVGLAANTGELFF
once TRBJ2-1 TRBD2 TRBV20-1 TGCAGTGCTAGAGAACCCCAACTAGCGGGAGGGTCCTACTCCTACAATGAGCAGTTCTTC CSAREPQLAGGSYSYNEQFF
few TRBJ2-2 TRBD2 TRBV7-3 TGTGCCAGCAGCTTAAGAGCGGGGGGGCCAAGTCCCGGGGAGCTGTTTTTT CASSLRAGGPSPGELFF
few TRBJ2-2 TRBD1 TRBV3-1 TGTGCCAGCAGCCGAAGGGAGACAGGGTCCGGGGAGCTGTTTTTT CASSRRETGSGELFF
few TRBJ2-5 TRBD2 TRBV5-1 TGCGCCAGCAGCCGTTCTGTAGCGGGTCAGGGGACCCAGTACTTC CASSRSVAGQGTQYF
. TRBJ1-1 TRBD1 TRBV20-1 TGCAGTGCTAGGAGATCGGGACAGGGGAACACTGAAGCTTTCTTT CSARRSGQGNTEAFF
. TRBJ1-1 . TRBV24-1 TGTGCCACCTCGGGGGCATCGGAAGCCTACACTGAAGCTTTCTTT CATSGASEAYTEAFF
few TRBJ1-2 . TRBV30 TGTGCCTGGAGAGCCCAGGGTGGGATCTATGGCTACACCTTC CAWRAQGGIYGYTF
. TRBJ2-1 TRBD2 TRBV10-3 TGTGCCATCAGCTCCGTAGCGGGGGGGCCGGATGAGCAGTTCTTC CAISSVAGGPDEQFF
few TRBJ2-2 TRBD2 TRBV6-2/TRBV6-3 TGTGCCAGCAGGGCCTACCCGGGACTAGCGGGAACCGGGGGGAACACCGGGGAGCTGTTTTTT CASRAYPGLAGTGGNTGELFF
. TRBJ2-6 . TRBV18 TGTGCCAGCTCACCAGTCAGTGTCTCTGGGGCCAACGTCCTGACTTTC CASSPVSVSGANVLTF
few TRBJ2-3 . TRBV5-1 TGCGCCAGCAGCTTGAAAGGGGCAGGGGGCACAGATACGCAGTATTTT CASSLKGAGGTDTQYF
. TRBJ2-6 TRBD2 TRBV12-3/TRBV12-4 TGTGCCAGCAGGCGGGGGGTAAGCTCTGGGGCCAACGTCCTGACTTTC CASRRGVSSGANVLTF
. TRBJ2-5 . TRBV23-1 TGCGCCAGCATCGGACATTGGTACCAAGAGACCCAGTACTTC CASIGHWYQETQYF
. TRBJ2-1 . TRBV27 TGTGCCAGCAGTTTTGCGGGGGCTCGTGAGCAGTTCTTC CASSFAGAREQFF
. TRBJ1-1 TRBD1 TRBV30 TGTGCCTGGAGTGTAAGGGGACAGGGGGACACTGAAGCTTTCTTT CAWSVRGQGDTEAFF